Below are 27 T cell receptor beta chains sequenced from a single sample in a study of blood T cells in healthy people across ages. The use of a sample-barcoded 5' primer and a J-beta primer mix characterized a second PCR of about 6 to 12 cycles. TCRdb independently ran MiXCR on the 5' RACE reads; one entry per CDR3 protein. The table shows hundreds of thousands of distinct CDR3 sequences, with approximately 53% occurring only once. The sample taken for sequencing was blood. These receptors were collected from a man in his forties or fifties in good health.

This clonotype was counted a few times. V usage is TRBV5-5 and J usage is TRBJ1-2; 9 positions match TRBD1. Germline CDR1 is SGHKS and CDR2 is YYEKEE (reference sequence). CDR3 length: 14 residues. J lost 8 bases, V lost 1 base, and 6 bases had no gene match. The CDR3 is CASSLRDRVSGYTF. The DNA of the CDR3 is TGTGCCAGCAGCTTGAGGGACAGGGTGTCCGGCTACACCTTC.

The chain carries TRBV7-3 and TRBJ2-5; D unresolved. Germline assignment: CDR1 SGHTA and CDR2 FQGTGA. V was cut by 5 bases and J by 5 bases, with 9 bases left in between. The CDR3 loop spans 12 amino acids. Here the CDR3 DNA reads TGTGCCAGCAGCGGACCTGAGGAGACCCAGTACTTC. Its protein product is CASSGPEETQYF.

The rearrangement links TRBV5-4 to TRBJ2-2, with D hard to call. The CDR3 contains 12 residues. The germline gives CDR1 SGHNT, CDR2 YYREEE (reference sequence). V shed 1 base and J shed 6 bases, with 4 bases lying between them. This chain's CDR3 is CASSLRPGELFF. The DNA for the CDR3 is TGTGCCAGCAGCTTGAGGCCCGGGGAGCTGTTTTTT.

The gene calls are TRBV3-1 and TRBJ2-7; D gene ambiguous. TRBJ2-5 explains the end of the DNA better; the J call may be wrong. The germline V gene encodes CDR1 LGHDT and CDR2 YNNKEL (reference sequence). CDR3 size: 14 residues. The CDR3 protein is CASSQAPRSGTQYF. In DNA, the CDR3 is TGTGCCAGCAGCCAAGCGCCCAGATCGGGGACCCAGTACTTC.

CDR3 DNA: TGCAGTGCTAGCGATCAGCGGGAAGGCGGGGAGCTGTTTTTT. As protein: CSASDQREGGELFF. The chain couples TRBV20-1 to TRBJ2-2, with TRBD2 identical over 7 bases. The germline gives CDR1 DFQATT, CDR2 SNEGSKA (reference sequence). J lost 7 bases, V lost 3 bases, and 8 bases had no gene match. The CDR3 covers 14 residues.

This clonotype was observed once. Compared with germline, one end of the junction differs, possibly owing to a read error. CDR3 in DNA: TGTGCCAGCAGCCCGGACGAATCTAACTATGGCTACACGTTC. It is translated as CASSPDESNYGYTF. This sequence joins TRBV5-6 and TRBJ1-2, with D unclear. The V gene's germline CDR1 is SGHDT and CDR2 YYEEEE. The CDR3 extends over 14 amino acids.

This clonotype was seen a few times. The chain uses TRBV20-1 and TRBJ2-3; possible D gene TRBD1, 5 bases. V was clipped by 0 bases and J by 2 bases, with 12 bases between them. Germline V gives CDR1 DFQATT, CDR2 SNEGSKA (reference sequence). This CDR3 comprises 15 residues. The CDR3 region is CSARETEKLTDTQYF. DNA of the CDR3: TGCAGTGCTAGAGAGACAGAAAAACTCACAGATACGCAGTATTTT.

The V gene is TRBV6-5, the J gene TRBJ2-7, with TRBD1 as a possible D gene (6 bases). CDR3 length equals 14 residues. Trimming cost V 0 bases and J 3 bases, with 9 bases left between them. Germline lookup yields CDR1 MNHEY and CDR2 SVGAGI. The CDR3 bases are TGTGCCAGCAGTTACTCGGGCAGGGGCTACGAGCAGTACTTC. Translating gives CASSYSGRGYEQYF.

This clonotype appeared once. The V gene is TRBV12-3 or TRBV12-4, the J gene TRBJ1-5; tentatively, D is TRBD1 (5 bases). V gave up 5 bases and J gave up 3 bases, with 11 bases separating them. The CDR3 length is 14 residues. The CDR3 DNA is TGTGCCAGCAGTCTTAAGGGGAACAATCAGCCCCAGCATTTT. This gives the protein CASSLKGNNQPQHF.

The CDR3 spells CASSNSGGAYNEQFF. CDR3 DNA: TGTGCCAGCAGCAATAGCGGGGGAGCCTACAATGAGCAGTTCTTC. The rearrangement links TRBV3-1 to TRBJ2-1, with 9 bases that match TRBD2. This CDR3 is built from 15 residues. The ends lost 5 bases at V and 2 bases at J; junction bases unmatched: 4. Germline CDR1 reads LGHDT; CDR2 reads YNNKEL (reference sequence).

The chain carries TRBV9 and TRBJ2-1, with TRBD2 matching over 15 bases. V lost 4 bases to trimming and J lost 0 bases; unmatched junction nucleotides: 11. Germline CDR1 is SGDLS and CDR2 is YYNGEE. The CDR3 totals 20 residues. The CDR3 loop reads CASSPRRTSGGDHSYNEQFF. The CDR3, as DNA: TGTGCCAGCAGCCCAAGACGGACTAGCGGGGGGGACCACTCCTACAATGAGCAGTTCTTC.

V gene TRBV5-1 combines with J gene TRBJ2-2; D is possibly TRBD2 (5 bases). Looked up from germline, CDR1 is SGHRS and CDR2 is YFSETQ. CDR3 length equals 15 residues. Trimming removed 0 bases at V and 6 bases at J, with 12 bases between. CDR3 protein: CASSLENRDPGELFF. The CDR3 DNA sequence: TGCGCCAGCAGCTTGGAAAATCGGGATCCCGGGGAGCTGTTTTTT.

V gene TRBV20-1 combines with J gene TRBJ1-2; 8 bases fit TRBD1. This CDR3 region has 13 residues. Unmatched junction bases numbered 4, after V lost 5 bases and J lost 2 bases. The germline gives CDR1 DFQATT, CDR2 SNEGSKA (reference sequence). CDR3 residues: CSAVGQGNYGYTF. The CDR3, as DNA: TGCAGTGCTGTCGGACAGGGCAACTATGGCTACACCTTC.

This chain uses TRBV2 with TRBJ2-1, with TRBD2 matching 8 bases. The junction had 14 bases not matched to a gene; V was cut back by 4 bases and J by 6 bases. CDR1 SNHLY and CDR2 FYNNEI come from the germline V gene. The CDR3 runs to 17 residues. CDR3 loop: CASSARPQRERGNEQFF. DNA for the CDR3: TGTGCCAGCAGTGCCCGCCCCCAGCGGGAGAGGGGCAATGAGCAGTTCTTC. Full variable domain (rest looked up from reference TRBV2 and TRBJ2-1): EPEVTQTPSHQVTQMGQEVILRCVPISNHLYFYWYRQILGQKVEFLVSFYNNEISEKSEIFDDQFSVERPDGSNFTLKIRSTKLEDSAMYFCASSARPQRERGNEQFFGPGTRLTVL.

This chain uses TRBV6-4 with TRBJ2-7; D gene uncertain. Trimming removed 6 bases at V and 2 bases at J, with 8 bases between. CDR1 and CDR2 from the germline V gene are MRHNA and SNTAGT. CDR3 size: 12 residues. CDR3 bases: TGTGCCAGCAGGGACGGACCCTACGAGCAGTACTTC. Translated, it gives CASRDGPYEQYF.

This chain uses TRBV12-3 or TRBV12-4 with TRBJ2-1; D is perhaps TRBD2 (5 bases). V was shortened by 2 bases and J by 6 bases, with 17 bases between the two germline ends. The CDR3 has 16 amino acids. This CDR3 reads CASSLRGLGLSNEQFF. CDR3 DNA: TGTGCCAGCAGTTTAAGAGGGCTAGGTTTGTCCAATGAGCAGTTCTTC.

The V and J genes are TRBV25-1 and TRBJ1-1; the D gene is possibly TRBD1 (6 bases). CDR3 length: 13 residues. The ends were cut back, 3 bases at V and 9 bases at J, with 14 bases in the middle. Germline V CDR1 and CDR2: MGHDK, SYGVNS. The CDR3 protein is CASSDPDRHKAFF. CDR3 DNA: TGTGCCAGCAGTGACCCGGACAGACATAAAGCTTTCTTT.

This clonotype was observed a single time. CDR3 coding DNA: TGTGCCAGCAGCCAAAGGTCTTTCAATCAGCCCCAGCATTTT. This translates into CASSQRSFNQPQHF. The rearrangement uses TRBV7-2 and TRBJ1-5, with no clear D. Germline loops: CDR1 SGHTA, CDR2 FQGNSA. There are 14 residues in the CDR3. The V end was cut by 5 bases, the J end by 3 bases, with 11 bases between. Together with reference TRBV7-2 and TRBJ1-5, the CDR3 gives the full variable domain: GAGVSQSPSNKVTEKGKDVELRCDPISGHTALYWYRQSLGQGLEFLIYFQGNSAPDKSGLPSDRFSAERTGGSVSTLTIQRTQQEDSAVYLCASSQRSFNQPQHFGDGTRLSIL.

The rearrangement uses TRBV12-5 and TRBJ1-2; D perhaps matches TRBD1 (6 bases). From germline, CDR1 is LGHNT and CDR2 FRNRAP. V was shortened by 1 base and J by 6 bases, with 18 bases between the two germline ends. CDR3 length: 16 residues. As DNA, the CDR3 is TGTGCTAGTGGTTTGGGAGGACAGACCCTGAGCCATGGCTACACCTTC. Translated: CASGLGGQTLSHGYTF.

This clonotype has only one observation. At one end the junction does not follow the germline gene, possibly because of a read error. This chain joins TRBV28 and TRBJ1-5, with D perhaps matching TRBD1 (5 bases). This CDR3 contains 12 residues. The V gene's germline CDR1 is MDHEN and CDR2 SYDVKM. The CDR3 DNA sequence: TGTGCCAGCAGTACCCGACAGACCCCTCGGGGGTTT. Amino acids: CASSTRQTPRGF.

The DNA for the CDR3 is TGTGCCACCAGCAGAGGCGACAGGGACTTTAATGAAAAACTGTTTTTT. This codes for CATSRGDRDFNEKLFF. The V gene is TRBV15, the J gene TRBJ1-4; 7 bases fit TRBD1. The length of the CDR3 is 16 residues. In germline, CDR1 is LNHNV, CDR2 YYDKDF (reference sequence). V dropped 1 base and J dropped 4; count of bases not matched to a gene: 6.

The rearrangement joins TRBV10-3 to TRBJ2-6; D perhaps matches TRBD1 (6 bases). V lost 0 bases to trimming and J lost 1 base, with 10 bases between them. The CDR3 has 17 amino acids. Germline V gives CDR1 ENHRY, CDR2 SYGVKD. CDR3 sequence (DNA): TGTGCCATCAGTGAGTCCATACAGGGTTCTGGGGCCAACGTCCTGACTTTC. This encodes CAISESIQGSGANVLTF.

The CDR3: CASSQDVLGGGGGWNEKLFF. The CDR3 coding sequence is TGCGCCAGCAGCCAAGATGTACTGGGCGGTGGAGGGGGCTGGAATGAAAAACTGTTTTTT. This chain links TRBV4-3 with TRBJ1-4; 7 bases match TRBD1. The CDR3 runs 20 residues. V was pared by 0 bases and J by 5 bases, with 18 bases of the junction left unmatched. Germline lookup yields CDR1 LGHNA and CDR2 YSLEER.

The chain employs TRBV5-1 and TRBJ1-4; D is unresolved. The CDR3 is made up of 13 amino acids. Trimming took 0 bases from V and 6 from J, leaving 6 bases between them. Germline-derived CDR1 and CDR2 are SGHRS and YFSETQ. CDR3 coding DNA: TGCGCCAGCAGCTTGGAGGCTGATGAAAAACTGTTTTTT. It translates to CASSLEADEKLFF.

This clonotype came up a few times. The chain is built from TRBV25-1 and TRBJ2-5, with D perhaps assigned TRBD1 or TRBD2 (6 bases each). The CDR3 covers 19 residues. Looked up from germline, CDR1 is MGHDK and CDR2 is SYGVNS. Trimming took off 0 bases at V and 6 bases at J, with 26 bases between the two ends. The CDR3 DNA reads as TGTGCCAGCAGTGAATATTCGAGGGGGGTGGAGGACCCCCCCAAGACCCAGTACTTC. This gives the protein CASSEYSRGVEDPPKTQYF.

This clonotype was counted once. This chain joins TRBV30 and TRBJ1-3, with D tentatively TRBD1 (6 bases). CDR3 length: 20 residues. V was cut by 2 bases and J by 0 bases, with 26 bases left in between. The germline gives CDR1 GTSNPN, CDR2 SVGIG (reference sequence). CDR3 sequence reads: CAWSYTGTPLRQSSGNTIYF. DNA of the CDR3: TGTGCCTGGAGTTATACGGGGACACCCTTGCGTCAGAGCTCTGGAAACACCATATATTTT.

This clonotype was detected a few times. The CDR3 nucleotides read TGTGCCAGCAGTCAACCGGGACTAGCGGGCTTTAATGAGCAGTTCTTC. Its translation is CASSQPGLAGFNEQFF. The V and J genes are TRBV14 and TRBJ2-1, with 12 bases that match TRBD2. After removal of 6 bases from V and 7 bases from J, the junction contained 10 bases not matched to a gene. This CDR3 contains 16 residues. The germline CDR1 and CDR2 sequences are SGHDN and FVKESK.